This is a list of T cell receptor beta chains from one sample in a study of CD8 T cells in Susac syndrome. TCRdb called the immunoSEQ multiplex PCR reads again in MiXCR, with one record for every CDR3 protein. The sample lists about 140,000 distinct CDR3 sequences, around 95% occurring once. The material sequenced was CD4+ T cells from PBMCs. The receptors derive from a human donor with Susac syndrome. CDR3s include the opening cysteine and the closing phenylalanine or tryptophan. D genes are given only for firm matches. Where a row states a size, it is once, few, many or the class of an expanded clone; other rows omit it.

v_call,j_call,clone_size,d_call,cdr3_nt,cdr3_aa
TRBV2,TRBJ1-4,.,TRBD1,TGTGCCAGCAGCGAACAGGGGGACTTGGGAAAACTGTTTTTT,CASSEQGDLGKLFF
TRBV2,TRBJ2-5,.,.,TGTGCCAGTCGGGGGCAAGAGACCCAGTACTTC,CASRGQETQYF
TRBV6-2/TRBV6-3,TRBJ2-1,.,.,TGTGCCAGCAGTTTTGTCCTGAGTTTCTACAATGAGCAGTTCTTC,CASSFVLSFYNEQFF
TRBV7-9,TRBJ1-2,once,TRBD1,TGTGCCAGCAGCTTAGGGATTGGGACAGCCTATGGCTACACCTTC,CASSLGIGTAYGYTF
TRBV14,TRBJ1-3,.,.,TGTGCCAGCAGCCAAGATCGAGGAAACACCATATATTTT,CASSQDRGNTIYF
TRBV4-1,TRBJ2-7,.,.,TGCGCCAGCAGCCAAGAACTTAGCTACGAGCAGTACTTC,CASSQELSYEQYF
TRBV29-1,TRBJ1-2,.,.,TGCAGTGTGGTGGGGGATGGCTACACCTTC,CSVVGDGYTF
TRBV28,TRBJ2-3,.,.,TGTGCCAGCAGTTACAGGCGAATTAGCACAGATACGCAGTATTTT,CASSYRRISTDTQYF
TRBV7-9,TRBJ1-6,.,.,TGTGCCAGCAGCTTAGGACAGTCCACTTCACCCCTCCACTTT,CASSLGQSTSPLHF
TRBV27,TRBJ2-1,.,.,TGTGCCAGCAGTTTCGGCCAGGGCAGCTACAATGAGCAGTTCTTC,CASSFGQGSYNEQFF
TRBV2,TRBJ1-2,.,.,TGTGCCAGCAGTGAAGGTTCAGGGGTTGGCTACACCTTC,CASSEGSGVGYTF
TRBV20-1,TRBJ2-5,.,TRBD2,TGCAGTGCTAGAGGGACTAGCGGGGGCTTGCAAGAGACCCAGTACTTC,CSARGTSGGLQETQYF
TRBV5-1,TRBJ2-5,.,.,TGCGCCAGCAGCTGGGACATTCAAGAGACCCAGTACTTC,CASSWDIQETQYF
TRBV19,TRBJ1-3,.,.,TGTGCCAGTGCGCCTGGAAACACCATATATTTT,CASAPGNTIYF
TRBV29-1,TRBJ2-1,.,.,TGCAGCGTAGCCGTAAACCATCGACTCGAAGATGAGCAGTTCTTC,CSVAVNHRLEDEQFF
TRBV6-2/TRBV6-3,TRBJ2-1,.,TRBD2,TGTGCCAGCATTAAGGGGACTAGCGGGAGGGGCTCCTACAATGAGCAGTTCTTC,CASIKGTSGRGSYNEQFF
TRBV14,TRBJ1-2,.,.,TGTGCCAGCAGCCCCACGTGGGACTATGGCTACACCTTC,CASSPTWDYGYTF
TRBV5-6,TRBJ1-1,.,TRBD1,TGTGCCAGCAGCCCAGGACAGGGGGCGAGATGGACTGAAGCTTTCTTT,CASSPGQGARWTEAFF
TRBV5-4,TRBJ2-7,.,.,TGTGCCAGCAGCTCCAGGGGGGGTACCTACGAGCAGTACTTC,CASSSRGGTYEQYF
TRBV29-1,TRBJ1-2,.,.,TGCAGCGTGGGCGCCCGGGGTTATGGCTACACCTTC,CSVGARGYGYTF
TRBV7-3,TRBJ2-1,.,TRBD2,TGTGCCAGCAGCCCCCGGGGGGGCCGGTACAATGAGCAGTTCTTC,CASSPRGGRYNEQFF
TRBV3-1,TRBJ2-6,once,TRBD1,TGTGCCAGCAGCCAAGGCCACAGGGGAATAGGGGCTGGGGCCAACGTCCTGACTTTC,CASSQGHRGIGAGANVLTF
TRBV15,TRBJ2-5,.,TRBD2,TGTGCCATCTTACACTTCGGGACTAGCGGGAGTGTAGCCGGCCAAGAGACCCAGTACTTC,CAILHFGTSGSVAGQETQYF
TRBV30,TRBJ2-4,.,.,TGTGCCTGGAGTGTCTCGGGAAAAAACATTCAGTACTTC,CAWSVSGKNIQYF
TRBV15,TRBJ2-3,.,.,TGTGCCACCAGCAGAGACGGCGGAGGAGATACGCAGTATTTT,CATSRDGGGDTQYF
TRBV27,TRBJ2-3,.,.,TGTGCCAGTGGCCCTTCTAGCACAGATACGCAGTATTTT,CASGPSSTDTQYF
TRBV20-1,TRBJ2-1,.,TRBD2,TGCAGTGCTCCTCTAGCGGGAGCCTACAATGAGCAGTTCTTC,CSAPLAGAYNEQFF
TRBV12-3/TRBV12-4,TRBJ1-2,.,.,TGTGCCAGCAGTTTTTCAGGGCACAATGGCTACACCTTC,CASSFSGHNGYTF
TRBV28,TRBJ1-6,.,.,TGTGCCAGCAGTTTGGGGATCTCCTATAATTCACCCCTCCACTTT,CASSLGISYNSPLHF
TRBV12-3/TRBV12-4,TRBJ2-2,.,.,TGTGCCAGCAGTTTGGGGTGGGCGGCGAACACCGGGGAGCTGTTTTTT,CASSLGWAANTGELFF
TRBV7-9,TRBJ2-3,.,TRBD2,TGTGCCAGCAGCTTATTAGCGGGGCTCACAGATACGCAGTATTTT,CASSLLAGLTDTQYF
TRBV5-1,TRBJ1-4,.,.,TGCGCCAGCAGCTCTCTTGAACAGGGAAATGAAAAACTGTTTTTT,CASSSLEQGNEKLFF
TRBV7-9,TRBJ1-6,.,.,TGTGCCAGCAGCTTAGACAGATCCTATAATTCACCCCTCCACTTT,CASSLDRSYNSPLHF
TRBV9,TRBJ2-5,.,TRBD1,TGTGCCAGCAGCATATCCGGGACAGGTTCCCAAGAGACCCAGTACTTC,CASSISGTGSQETQYF
TRBV30,TRBJ1-2,.,.,TGTGCCGTACCCCTAAGTACCGTTTCCTATGGCTACACCTTC,CAVPLSTVSYGYTF
TRBV25-1,TRBJ2-5,.,.,TGTGCCAGCAGTTCCCCCCCGGGAGAAGAGACCCAGTACTTC,CASSSPPGEETQYF
TRBV5-1,TRBJ2-7,.,.,TGCGCCAGCAGCTTGGATGCAGTCGCTTCCTACGAGCAGTACTTC,CASSLDAVASYEQYF
TRBV9,TRBJ2-7,.,.,TGTGCCAGCAGCCCCAACCGAGGCGAGCAGTACTTC,CASSPNRGEQYF
TRBV15,TRBJ1-1,.,.,TGTGCCACCAGCAGGGGGATGCGGGGAATGGCCACTGAAGCTTTCTTT,CATSRGMRGMATEAFF
TRBV11-2,TRBJ2-7,once,.,TGTGCCACCACCCCTGGGACAAACCTTATACTGTACTTC,CATTPGTNLILYF
TRBV3-1,TRBJ1-1,.,.,TGTGCCAGCAGCCAAGCGGACAGGAACACTGAAGCTTTCTTT,CASSQADRNTEAFF
TRBV27,TRBJ2-1,once,TRBD2,TGTGCCAGCAGTAGGACCCCTAGCGGATTCTACAATGAGCAGTTCTTC,CASSRTPSGFYNEQFF
TRBV30,TRBJ1-1,.,TRBD1,TGTGCCTGGAGCGACAGGGTTGAAGCTTTCTTT,CAWSDRVEAFF
TRBV6-5,TRBJ2-2,.,.,TGTGCCAGCAGTTACGGAGGTGGTCGGCCGAACACCGGGGAGCTGTTTTTT,CASSYGGGRPNTGELFF
TRBV2,TRBJ1-5,.,TRBD1,TGTGCCAGCAGTGCTGACAGGGTAGGCCAGCCCCAGCATTTT,CASSADRVGQPQHF
TRBV27,TRBJ2-1,.,.,TGTGCCAGCAGATCCGGGACTGCCTACAATGAGCAGTTCTTC,CASRSGTAYNEQFF
TRBV12-3/TRBV12-4,TRBJ1-4,.,.,TGTGCCAGCAGTAACTCAGCCGACAGACTGTTTTTT,CASSNSADRLFF
TRBV28,TRBJ1-2,.,.,TGTGCCAGCAAGGACATCTATGGCTACACCTTC,CASKDIYGYTF
TRBV30,TRBJ1-5,.,TRBD1,TGTGCCTGTGCCAGGGGGTTCAATCAGCCCCAGCATTTT,CACARGFNQPQHF
TRBV29-1,TRBJ1-2,.,.,TGCAGCGTAGGAACCCCAGGGGCTGCAGGCTACACCTTC,CSVGTPGAAGYTF
TRBV7-3,TRBJ2-5,.,TRBD2,TGTGCCAGCAGCTTAGAGGCTAGCGGGACCCAGTACTTC,CASSLEASGTQYF
TRBV2,TRBJ2-5,.,.,TGTGCCAGCGCCAGGGACGGCCAAGAGACCCAGTACTTC,CASARDGQETQYF
TRBV9,TRBJ1-2,.,TRBD1,TGTGCCAGCAGCCCGGGACAGGATATCTATGGCTACACCTTC,CASSPGQDIYGYTF